This passage covers 13 T cell receptor beta chains from one sample sequenced in a study of blood T cell repertoires in COVID-19. Some clones are missing from TCRdb's copy, which holds only in-frame ones; the method was immunoSEQ multiplex PCR. The repertoire consists of some 260,000 clones, with around 88% occurring once and the leading ten covering about 9.3%. Source material: PBMCs or T cells enriched from blood (not recorded which). Receptors originate from a man between 35 and 55 years old who had recovered from COVID-19.

The rearrangement links TRBV2 to TRBJ2-5, with D possibly TRBD1 on 6 matching bases. CDR3 length equals 14 residues. V was pared by 10 bases and J by 1 base, with 16 bases between. CDR1 and CDR2 from the germline V gene are SNHLY and FYNNEI. CDR3 loop: CATSPGHLQETQYF. DNA of the CDR3: TGTGCCACGAGTCCGGGACACCTCCAAGAGACCCAGTACTTC.

V is TRBV7-6 and J is TRBJ1-1, with D perhaps TRBD1 (5 bases). Between the trimmed V and J ends, which lost 2 bases and 1 base, there was a span of 11 bases. This CDR3 has 15 amino acids. In germline, CDR1 is SGHVS, CDR2 FNYEAQ. CDR3: CASSLQGTANTEAFF. CDR3 coding DNA: TGTGCCAGCAGCTTACAGGGTACTGCGAACACTGAAGCTTTCTTT.

This clone was seen a few times. J is TRBJ1-1 and V is TRBV6-5; possible D gene TRBD1, 5 bases. Per the germline V gene, CDR1 is MNHEY and CDR2 is SVGAGI. Trimming shortened V by 0 bases and J by 6 bases, and 11 bases separated the two germline ends. The CDR3 is made up of 14 amino acids. CDR3 sequence: CASSYSAGRAEAFF. The CDR3 DNA is TGTGCCAGCAGTTACTCAGCAGGGAGGGCTGAAGCTTTCTTT.

CDR3 bases: TGTGCCAGCAGCAGGGACAGGGACCGTGTTTTGCCAACACAGCCCCAGCATTTT. Translation: CASSRDRDRVLPTQPQHF. The chain employs TRBV5-6 and TRBJ1-5; 9 bases are shared with TRBD1. The V segment lost 4 bases and the J segment 7 bases; nucleotides outside the gene matches: 18. There are 18 residues in the CDR3. Per germline, CDR1 SGHDT and CDR2 YYEEEE. The variable domain in full, completed from reference TRBV5-6 and TRBJ1-5, reads DAGVTQSPTHLIKTRGQQVTLRCSPKSGHDTVSWYQQALGQGPQFIFQYYEEEERQRGNFPDRFSGHQFPNYSSELNVNALLLGDSALYLCASSRDRDRVLPTQPQHFGDGTRLSIL.

The DNA of the CDR3 is TGTGCCAGCAGCTATATAAACACCGGGGAGCTGTTTTTT. It specifies CASSYINTGELFF. V and J are TRBV12-3 or TRBV12-4 and TRBJ2-2; no clear D gene. V dropped 6 bases and J dropped 2 bases, with 7 bases sitting between them. The CDR3 covers 13 residues.

The rearrangement links TRBV9 to TRBJ1-6, with TRBD1 identical over 8 bases. This CDR3 comprises 17 residues. Germline CDR1 and CDR2: SGDLS and YYNGEE. V gave up 0 bases and J gave up 9 bases; unmatched junction bases: 11. CDR3 sequence reads: CASSVGWAGGSGSPLHF. In DNA, the CDR3 is TGTGCCAGCAGCGTAGGGTGGGCAGGGGGCAGTGGTTCACCCCTCCACTTT.

The V and J genes are TRBV10-3 and TRBJ2-5; 10 bases agree with TRBD2. Germline lookup yields CDR1 ENHRY and CDR2 SYGVKD. The CDR3 extends over 15 amino acids. V dropped 6 bases and J dropped 3; count of bases not matched to a gene: 7. CDR3 coding DNA: TGTGCCATCAGCCCAGGACTAGCGGAAAAAGAGACCCAGTACTTC. Translation gives CAISPGLAEKETQYF.

V is TRBV11-3 and J is TRBJ1-2; 7 bases are a match to TRBD1. With 5 bases clipped from V and 3 bases from J, the junction kept 6 bases outside the gene matches. The CDR3 covers 14 residues. Looked up from germline, CDR1 is SGHNT and CDR2 is YENEEA. CDR3 nucleotides: TGTGCCAGCAGCCCCAGGGGGTCGGACTATGGCTACACCTTC. Translating it yields CASSPRGSDYGYTF.

The rearrangement uses TRBV19 and TRBJ2-5, with a possible D match to TRBD1 (6 bases). V gave up 8 bases and J gave up 4 bases, with 14 bases separating them. From germline, CDR1 is LNHDA and CDR2 SQIVND (reference sequence). The CDR3 totals 13 residues. The CDR3 coding sequence is TGTGCCAGTCATGAATTAGGGGGAGAGACCCAGTACTTC. Translation gives CASHELGGETQYF. The full variable domain, rest sourced from reference TRBV19 and TRBJ2-5, is DGGITQSPKYLFRKEGQNVTLSCEQNLNHDAMYWYRQDPGQGLRLIYYSQIVNDFQKGDIAEGYSVSREKKESFPLTVTSAQKNPTAFYLCASHELGGETQYFGPGTRLLVL.

The chain has TRBV10-3 and TRBJ2-7; perhaps TRBD1 as D (6 bases). The ends were cut back, 7 bases at V and 0 bases at J, with 10 bases in the middle. Per the germline V gene, CDR1 is ENHRY and CDR2 is SYGVKD. CDR3 length: 13 amino acids. CDR3 region: CAITRDNSYEQYF. The CDR3 DNA sequence: TGTGCCATCACTAGGGACAACTCCTACGAGCAGTACTTC.

The chain couples TRBV18 to TRBJ2-3; possible D gene TRBD1, 7 bases. CDR1 and CDR2 (germline): KGHSH, LQKENI. V gave up 6 bases and J gave up 1 base, with 14 bases separating them. CDR3 length equals 15 residues. The chain's CDR3 is CASSKTGRRTDTQYF. The CDR3, as DNA: TGTGCCAGCTCGAAGACAGGGAGGCGCACAGATACGCAGTATTTT.

This clone appeared once. V is TRBV3-1 (or the pseudogene TRBV3-2) and J is TRBJ1-4; D ambiguous. CDR1 LGHDT and CDR2 YNNKEL come from the germline V gene (reference sequence). This CDR3 contains 13 residues. V was pared by 0 bases and J by 7 bases, with 6 bases between. The CDR3 is CASSQDVSEKLFF. The CDR3, as DNA: TGTGCCAGCAGCCAAGATGTGAGTGAAAAACTGTTTTTT.

The chain couples TRBV12-3 or TRBV12-4 to TRBJ1-4; D gene unclear. V gave up 5 bases and J gave up 5 bases, with 6 bases separating them. This CDR3 has 12 amino acids. CDR3 nucleotides: TGTGCCAGCAGTCCCCAAAATGAAAAACTGTTTTTT. Translation: CASSPQNEKLFF.